This T cell receptor beta chain was sequenced during a study of shared clonotypes between healthy human individuals. The study, taken as a whole, reports: Sharing across a handful of donors was seen in 4% to 6.5% of naive CD4 clonotypes.

Terminally differentiated effector memory CD45RA+ cells were excluded from the naive CD8 cells, which were CD45RO-negative and positively selected for CCR7. V lost 2 bases, J lost 5 bases, and 6 bases stayed unmatched. The germline CDR1 and CDR2 sequences are SGHRS and YFSETQ. There are 15 residues in the CDR3. How the authors handled the data: Junction-only sequences produced by ImmunoSEQ had no quality scores, so filtering differed. Clones were read by immunoSEQ multiplex PCR, and TCRdb kept only the in-frame ones, dropping some. V and J calls and clone size are as listed in that table; D and trimming were resolved from the DNA. The sample shows over 2,000,000 clones, roughly 93% of them seen only once. Turning to this clone: Its cognate antigen is unknown.

This chain links TRBV5-1 with TRBJ2-1; 8 bases agree with TRBD2. The sequenced sample consisted of naive CD8+ T cells from PBMCs. This TCR was recovered from a man younger than 35 in good health. Some clones in this sample may be carry-over from other donors' samples. The CDR3 protein is CASSFDSGNNNEQFF. The CDR3 DNA reads as TGCGCCAGCAGCTTTGATAGCGGGAACAACAATGAGCAGTTCTTC.